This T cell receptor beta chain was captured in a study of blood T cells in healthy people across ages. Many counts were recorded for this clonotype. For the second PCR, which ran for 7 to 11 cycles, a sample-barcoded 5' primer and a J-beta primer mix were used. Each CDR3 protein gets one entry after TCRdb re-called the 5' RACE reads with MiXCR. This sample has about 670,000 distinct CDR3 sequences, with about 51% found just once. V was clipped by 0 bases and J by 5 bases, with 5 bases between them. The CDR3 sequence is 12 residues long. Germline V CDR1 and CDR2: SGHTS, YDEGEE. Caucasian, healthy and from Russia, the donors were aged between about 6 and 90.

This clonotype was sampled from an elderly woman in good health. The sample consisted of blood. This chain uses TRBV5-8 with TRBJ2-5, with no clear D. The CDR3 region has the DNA TGTGCCAGCAGCTTGGGCTGGGAGACCCAGTACTTC. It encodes CASSLGWETQYF.